The T cell receptor (beta chain) under discussion was sequenced for a study of shared clonotypes between healthy human individuals (TCRdb year 2020). About the study as a whole: The cohort included a few men and a couple of women between 18 and 49 years of age. For each donor, three plates each were used for CD4 naive and CD4 memory, two plates were used for CD8 naive, and one plate was used for CD8 memory. Libraries were prepared and TCR repertoires were sequenced by different laboratories using diverse techniques, in order to increase sequencing depth and limit assay-specific biases. Per donor, leukapheresis produced somewhere between about 0.8 and 9 billion PBMCs. To estimate repertoire size and how much clonotype sharing occurs between individuals, the study deeply sequenced the blood TCR repertoires of five healthy adults.

As concerns this clone: This clone's antigen is unknown. Base qualities are missing; no much larger clone stands one base away.

V has 4 bases trimmed and J has 6 bases trimmed; junction bases matching no gene number 15. From a lookup of the germline V gene, CDR1 and CDR2 are ENHRY and SYGVKD. Its CDR3 holds 17 amino acids, cysteine through phenylalanine. Only CDR3 DNA remains: 51 bases, in frame from the first base. The donors were healthy, HIV-negative adults who had no recently reported acute infections or vaccinations. All donors were Caucasian adults living in Nashville, Tennessee, USA. CD4+ T cells were enriched by magnetic negative selection; naive cells were then positively selected on CD45RA, and the negative fraction formed the memory subset. After blood collection by leukapheresis, PBMCs were isolated using Ficoll-Histopaque density gradient centrifugation and then cryopreserved in the vapor phase of liquid nitrogen. Analytical flow cytometry was used to check the purity and quantity of every magnetically sorted T cell population. Each sorted fraction had its genomic DNA isolated and then quantified by UV absorbance on a Nanodrop 2000c.

What the research found in general, with its limitations: Sampling was restricted to blood, and TCR repertoires in tissue are likely to differ from TCR repertoires in blood. Higher generation probabilities were observed for clonotypes shared by all four sorted-subset donors than for non-shared clonotypes. Estimated clonotype richness was generally larger for naive than for memory subsets. Pairwise subsampling led to the expectation that sequencing depth would affect the degree of clonotype sharing among donors. Incomplete sequencing was indicated by rarefaction of sorted-subset datasets, despite the large sequencing depth. Across a handful of donors, about 5.2% of naive CD4, roughly 3.4% of naive CD8, under 2.5% of memory CD4, and approximately 0.4% of memory CD8 clonotypes were shared. The small number of donors limited the genetic and exposure-history diversity represented.

TCR CDR3 regions were amplified from genomic DNA by multiplex PCR using the deep immunoSEQ assay. Extracted genomic DNA from each cell subset was spread evenly across all wells of several immunoSEQ 96-well plates, with each plate serving as a replicate. For sorted subsets, approximately 210 ng genomic DNA, equal to 30,000 or so T cell genomes, was loaded into each replicate PCR. The purified libraries were quantified using a Qubit 3.0 fluorometer, sized with a Bioanalyzer 2100, and then quantified again using the KAPA Library Quantification kit. A separate single-read 150-cycle Illumina NextSeq 550 flow cell was used to sequence each immunoSEQ 96-well plate. Per the source publication's procedure: Because the immunoSEQ output included only junctional sequences and no quality scores, the filtering could not be the same as the filtering used for full-length reads. To assign V/J genes and CDR3, sequences were annotated using PyIR, a Python wrapper for IgBLAST v1.9, with IMGT germline references. Reads with weak V/J assignments (E-value above 1e-6), missing CDR3, stop codons, out-of-frame junctions, or ambiguous translated residues were removed. V3J clonotypes were defined as sequences sharing an identical inferred V gene, J gene, and CDR3 amino acid sequence. To compute the percentage overlap between repertoires, the number of shared unique clonotypes was divided by the size of the smaller repertoire. Repertoire richness was assessed with RTK rarefaction, the Chao1 estimator, and Recon v2.1 estimates of unobserved clonotypes. OLGA was used to compute generation probabilities for all TCRbeta clonotypes that the gDNA method yielded from a few donors. The table comes from immuneACCESS by way of TCRdb, which keeps in-frame sequences with V and J called. Part of the clones is missing from these tables; in studies checked, under half for an unresolved V gene and the rest for unknown reasons. For V, J and clone size, that table is used; D and trimming come from the DNA. The sample data list about 2.4 million clones, and approximately 93% of these were observed just once. The ten largest account for more than 0.35% of the sample.

This TCR was recovered from a man between 18 and 29 years old in good health. Some clones in this sample may be carry-over from other donors' samples. The sequencing input was naive CD4+ T cells from PBMCs. The sample's cell subset or site, from its label and the paper: CD45RA+ positively selected. Recombination joined TRBV10-3 with TRBJ2-1, with 7 central nucleotides matching TRBD1. The DNA sequence is given as TGTGCCATCAGTGCTAATATCCGGGACAGACTAAGCAATGAGCAGTTCTTC. This gives the protein CAISANIRDRLSNEQFF.